Sequencing of this T cell receptor beta chain was carried out in a study of blood T cell repertoires in COVID-19. Trimming removed 8 bases from V and 2 bases from J, with 10 bases in between. Germline V gene data show CDR1 as SGHTA and CDR2 as FQGNSA. The CDR3 is made up of 13 amino acids. Repertoires were generated with immunoSEQ multiplex PCR, while TCRdb's copy carries only in-frame clones and drops some. The data contain under 300,000 clones, around 85% of them seen just once; the ten biggest clones take up 5.5% to 6.5%. The origin of this receptor is a man aged 55 to 69 with acute or convalescent COVID-19. The sample taken for sequencing was peripheral blood. The V and J genes are TRBV7-2 and TRBJ1-3, with no clear D. In nucleotides, the CDR3 is TGTGCCAGCGCCGAAAGCGCTGGAAACACCATATATTTT. Residues: CASAESAGNTIYF.